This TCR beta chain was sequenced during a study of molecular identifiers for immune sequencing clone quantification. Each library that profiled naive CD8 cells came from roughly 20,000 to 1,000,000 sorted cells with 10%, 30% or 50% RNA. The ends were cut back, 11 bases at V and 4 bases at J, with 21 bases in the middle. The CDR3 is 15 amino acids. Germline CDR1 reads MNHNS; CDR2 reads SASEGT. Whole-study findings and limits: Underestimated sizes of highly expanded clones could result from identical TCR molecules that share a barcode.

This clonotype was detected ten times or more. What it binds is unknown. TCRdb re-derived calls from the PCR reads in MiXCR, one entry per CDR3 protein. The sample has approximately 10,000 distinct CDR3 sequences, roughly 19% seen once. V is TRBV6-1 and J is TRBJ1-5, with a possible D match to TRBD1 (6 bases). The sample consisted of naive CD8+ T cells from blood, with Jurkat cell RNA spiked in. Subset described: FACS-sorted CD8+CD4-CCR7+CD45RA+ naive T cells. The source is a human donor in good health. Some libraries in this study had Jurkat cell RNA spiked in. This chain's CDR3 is CAGGGLEAPNQPQHF. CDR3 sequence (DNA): TGTGCCGGAGGGGGGCTTGAAGCTCCAAATCAGCCCCAGCATTTT.